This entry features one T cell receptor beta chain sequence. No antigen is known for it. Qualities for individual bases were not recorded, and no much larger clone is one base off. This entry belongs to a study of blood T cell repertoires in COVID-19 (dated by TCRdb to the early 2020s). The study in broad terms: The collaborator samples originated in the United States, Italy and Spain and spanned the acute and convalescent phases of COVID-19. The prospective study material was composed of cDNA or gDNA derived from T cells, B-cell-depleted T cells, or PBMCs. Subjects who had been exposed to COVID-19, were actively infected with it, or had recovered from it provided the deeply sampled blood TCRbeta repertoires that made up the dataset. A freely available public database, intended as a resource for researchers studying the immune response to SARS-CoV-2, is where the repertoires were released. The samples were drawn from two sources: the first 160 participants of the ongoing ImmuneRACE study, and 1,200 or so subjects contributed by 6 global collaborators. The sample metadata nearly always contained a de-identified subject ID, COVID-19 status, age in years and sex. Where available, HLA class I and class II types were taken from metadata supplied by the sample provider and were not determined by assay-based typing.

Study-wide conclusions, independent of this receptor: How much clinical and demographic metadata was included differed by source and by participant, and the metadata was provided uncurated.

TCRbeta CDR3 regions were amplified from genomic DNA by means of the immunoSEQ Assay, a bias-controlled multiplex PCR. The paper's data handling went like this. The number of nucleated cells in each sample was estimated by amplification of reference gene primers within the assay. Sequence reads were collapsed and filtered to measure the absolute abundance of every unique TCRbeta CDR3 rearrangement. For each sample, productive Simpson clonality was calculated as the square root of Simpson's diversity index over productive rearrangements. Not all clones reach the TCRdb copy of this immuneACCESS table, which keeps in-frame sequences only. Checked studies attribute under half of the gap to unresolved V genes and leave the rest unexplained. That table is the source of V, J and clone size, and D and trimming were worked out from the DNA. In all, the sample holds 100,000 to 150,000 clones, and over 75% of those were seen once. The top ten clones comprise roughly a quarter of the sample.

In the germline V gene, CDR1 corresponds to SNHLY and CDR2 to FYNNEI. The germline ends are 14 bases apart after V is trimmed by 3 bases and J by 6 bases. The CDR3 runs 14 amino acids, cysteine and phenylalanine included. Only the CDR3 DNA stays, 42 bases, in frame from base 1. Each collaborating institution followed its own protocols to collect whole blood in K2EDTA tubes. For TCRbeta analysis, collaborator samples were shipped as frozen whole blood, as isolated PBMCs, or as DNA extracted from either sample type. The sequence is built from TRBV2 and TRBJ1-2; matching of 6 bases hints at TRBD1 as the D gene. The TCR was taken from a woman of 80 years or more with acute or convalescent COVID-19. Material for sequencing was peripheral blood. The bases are TGTGCCAGCAGTGAGGGTTGGCAGGGGAATGGCTACACCTTC. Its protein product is CASSEGWQGNGYTF. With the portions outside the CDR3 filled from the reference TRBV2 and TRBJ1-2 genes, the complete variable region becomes EPEVTQTPSHQVTQMGQEVILRCVPISNHLYFYWYRQILGQKVEFLVSFYNNEISEKSEIFDDQFSVERPDGSNFTLKIRSTKLEDSAMYFCASSEGWQGNGYTFGSGTRLTVV.